This TCR beta chain was identified during a study of blood T cell repertoires in COVID-19. Method: immunoSEQ multiplex PCR; TCRdb's copy keeps in-frame clones and lacks some. The sample holds roughly 200,000 clones, roughly 90% seen once. CDR1 is KGHDR, CDR2 SFDVKD, per germline. V shed 1 base and J 5 bases; nucleotides not matched to a gene: 6. The CDR3 is 16 amino acids. Source material: peripheral blood. This chain links TRBV24-1 with TRBJ2-5; 10 positions match TRBD1. The TCR originated in a man aged 70 or older with acute or convalescent COVID-19. CDR3 DNA: TGTGCCACCAGTGATTTTGGGACAGGGGCGGCGGAGACCCAGTACTTC. Translating it yields CATSDFGTGAAETQYF.